A single sample gave rise to the 27 T cell receptor beta chains below, sequenced in a study of shared clonotypes between healthy human individuals. Measured with immunoSEQ multiplex PCR; TCRdb has only the in-frame clones, and not every one. The sample consists of some 1 million clones, around 76% of them appearing once. The specimen sequenced was memory CD4+ T cells sorted from blood. Subset meaning: CD45RA-negative fraction. These TCRs come from a man younger than 35 in good health.

This clone was seen a few times. This sequence joins TRBV15 and TRBJ1-1; TRBD1 aligns across 10 bases. Germline values: CDR1 LNHNV, CDR2 YYDKDF (reference sequence). Germline trimming cut 5 bases from V and 6 bases from J; bases unmatched to any gene: 6. CDR3 length: 14 residues. As DNA, the CDR3 is TGTGCCACCAGCCCGGGACAGGGGCGGGCTGAAGCTTTCTTT. Its protein is CATSPGQGRAEAFF. Based on the CDR3 plus reference TRBV15 and TRBJ1-1, the full variable domain is DAMVIQNPRYQVTQFGKPVTLSCSQTLNHNVMYWYQQKSSQAPKLLFHYYDKDFNNEADTPDNFQSRRPNTSFCFLDIRSPGLGDTAMYLCATSPGQGRAEAFFGQGTRLTVV.

This rearrangement joins TRBV7-2 to TRBJ1-4, with 7 positions matching TRBD1. CDR1 is SGHTA, CDR2 FQGNSA, per germline. The junction had 3 bases not matched to a gene; V was cut back by 1 base and J by 13 bases. The CDR3 spans 12 residues. The CDR3 region is CASSLGQGRLFF. The CDR3 DNA sequence: TGTGCCAGCAGCTTAGGACAGGGTAGACTGTTTTTT.

This chain links TRBV5-1 with TRBJ1-1; maybe TRBD1 (5 bases). The CDR3 runs 14 residues. The germline V and J ends were trimmed by 5 bases and 5 bases, with 16 bases remaining between them. Germline V CDR1 and CDR2: SGHRS, YFSETQ. The chain's CDR3 is CASRKGPGRTEAFF. In DNA, the CDR3 is TGCGCCAGCAGAAAGGGTCCAGGGAGGACTGAAGCTTTCTTT.

The chain combines TRBV18 with TRBJ1-1, with no clear D. The V end was cut by 0 bases, the J end by 1 base, with 15 bases between. The CDR3 spans 17 residues. The germline V gene has CDR1 KGHSH and CDR2 LQKENI. CDR3 in amino acids: CASSPPSITQENTEAFF. CDR3 coding DNA: TGTGCCAGCTCACCACCGTCAATTACCCAGGAGAACACTGAAGCTTTCTTT. The full variable domain, rest sourced from reference TRBV18 and TRBJ1-1, is NAGVMQNPRHLVRRRGQEARLRCSPMKGHSHVYWYRQLPEEGLKFMVYLQKENIIDESGMPKERFSAEFPKEGPSILRIQQVVRGDSAAYFCASSPPSITQENTEAFFGQGTRLTVV.

In this sample, this clone turned up a few times. The CDR3 sequence is CASVLRGGGTQYF. The CDR3 region has the DNA TGTGCTAGTGTCCTCAGAGGAGGGGGTACGCAGTATTTT. V gene TRBV12-5 combines with J gene TRBJ2-3; D possibly matches TRBD1 or TRBD2 (6 bases each). Germline V gene sequence: CDR1 LGHNT, CDR2 FRNRAP. Trimming stripped 7 bases from V and 8 bases from J, with 16 bases between. The CDR3 length is 13 residues.

The V and J genes are TRBV5-1 and TRBJ2-7; 10 positions agree with TRBD1. From germline, CDR1 is SGHRS and CDR2 YFSETQ. The CDR3 is 16 amino acids. J gave up 7 bases and V 4 bases, and 14 bases lay outside the gene matches. The CDR3 DNA reads TGCGCCAGCAGCCCCACCGGGACAGGGGTTTTGGGGGAGCAGTACTTC. Translation gives CASSPTGTGVLGEQYF.

This clone was counted once. This chain joins TRBV5-4 and TRBJ2-1; the D gene is possibly TRBD1 (6 bases). This CDR3 comprises 13 residues. The V end lost 0 bases, the J end lost 6 bases, and 7 bases lay between the germline ends. From germline, CDR1 is SGHNT and CDR2 YYREEE (reference sequence). The CDR3 is CASSLAGVNEQFF. Written as DNA, the CDR3 is TGTGCCAGCAGCTTGGCAGGGGTCAATGAGCAGTTCTTC.

The V call is TRBV6-5, the J call TRBJ1-4, with D uncertain. V lost 8 bases and J 2 bases, leaving 15 bases between the germline ends. CDR3 length: 15 amino acids. Germline CDR1 is MNHEY and CDR2 is SVGAGI. The CDR3, as DNA: TGTGCCAGCCGCAGAAATCCTACTACTAATGAAAAACTGTTTTTT. This gives the protein CASRRNPTTNEKLFF.

The table lists this clone with many counts. This chain joins TRBV18 and TRBJ2-7; the D gene is possibly TRBD2 (6 bases). This CDR3 has 16 amino acids. V was pared by 2 bases and J by 0 bases, with 14 bases between. CDR1 and CDR2 from the germline V gene are KGHSH and LQKENI. CDR3 nucleotides: TGTGCCAGCTCACCAACGGGGCCGACTAGCTCCTACGAGCAGTACTTC. As protein: CASSPTGPTSSYEQYF.

The chain couples TRBV6-1 to TRBJ2-1, with a weak D call TRBD2 (6 bases). V was cut by 6 bases and J by 1 base, with 13 bases left in between. Germline V gene sequence: CDR1 MNHNS, CDR2 SASEGT. This CDR3 is built from 15 residues. Here the CDR3 reads CASSAPTRSYNEQFF. CDR3 DNA sequence: TGTGCCAGCAGCGCCCCGACTAGATCCTACAATGAGCAGTTCTTC.

This clone has a single count. At the DNA level, this CDR3 is encoded by other sequences in the same sample as well. The gene calls are TRBV19 and TRBJ1-5; D is unresolved. CDR1 and CDR2 from the germline V gene are LNHDA and SQIVND (reference sequence). This CDR3 is built from 15 residues. V lost 4 bases and J lost 0, with 10 bases in between. The CDR3 loop reads CASSTGLYSNQPQHF. CDR3 nucleotides: TGTGCCAGTAGTACAGGCTTGTATAGCAATCAGCCCCAGCATTTT.

The chain carries TRBV18 and TRBJ1-1, with TRBD1 matching 7 bases. The CDR3 is 15 amino acids. V was clipped by 2 bases and J by 0 bases; unmatched bases: 3. Germline V gives CDR1 KGHSH, CDR2 LQKENI. The CDR3 protein is CASSPLTGLNTEAFF. CDR3 nucleotides: TGTGCCAGCTCACCATTGACAGGGTTGAACACTGAAGCTTTCTTT.

This clone appeared a single time. The V and J genes are TRBV29-1 and TRBJ1-1, with D possibly being TRBD1 (6 bases). Between the trimmed V and J ends, which lost 1 base and 5 bases, there was a span of 17 bases. Per germline, CDR1 SQVTM and CDR2 ANQGSEA. The CDR3 spans 15 residues. The CDR3 sequence is CSVEVRTRGLTEAFF. As DNA, the CDR3 is TGCAGCGTTGAAGTCCGCACGCGGGGGCTGACTGAAGCTTTCTTT.

This chain connects TRBV6-1 to TRBJ1-1, with D perhaps matching TRBD1 (6 bases). V was pared by 5 bases and J by 10 bases, with 20 bases between. This CDR3 is 14 amino acids long. CDR1 and CDR2 from the germline V gene are MNHNS and SASEGT. The DNA of the CDR3 is TGTGCCAGCAGTCGACCCGACAGGAGGTTAGCAGCTTTCTTT. Translating gives CASSRPDRRLAAFF.

Details on this clone: The same CDR3 can be traced to other DNA sequences in this sample. The chain uses TRBV5-1 and TRBJ2-3; D is unresolved. Germline V gives CDR1 SGHRS, CDR2 YFSETQ. Trimming removed 4 bases at V and 0 bases at J, with 12 bases between. This CDR3 spans 15 amino acids. The CDR3 region is CASSLDGTSTDTQYF. In nucleotides, the CDR3 is TGCGCCAGCAGCCTTGACGGTACTAGCACAGATACGCAGTATTTT.

The chain has TRBV28 and TRBJ2-1; D call uncertain. V lost 6 bases and J lost 7, with 7 bases in between. This CDR3 has 11 residues. CDR1 and CDR2 from the germline V gene are MDHEN and SYDVKM. CDR3 region: CASRDVNEQFF. The CDR3 bases are TGTGCCAGCAGAGACGTGAATGAGCAGTTCTTC.

J is TRBJ2-6 and V is TRBV7-8; D is perhaps TRBD1 (6 bases). The CDR3 is made up of 17 amino acids. V lost 5 bases, J lost 0 bases, and 14 bases lay in between. The germline gives CDR1 SGHVS, CDR2 FQNEAQ. In DNA, the CDR3 is TGTGCCAGCAGCCCTACAGGGTTCAACTCTGGGGCCAACGTCCTGACTTTC. Amino acid sequence: CASSPTGFNSGANVLTF.

The rearrangement links TRBV7-9 to TRBJ1-5; the D is unclear. The CDR3 sequence is 13 residues long. CDR1 and CDR2 from the germline V gene are SEHNR and FQNEAQ (reference sequence). The germline V and J ends were trimmed by 3 bases and 6 bases, with 9 bases remaining between them. The CDR3 nucleotides read TGTGCCAGCAGCTTTCAGAGTTTTCAGCCCCAGCATTTT. This sequence encodes CASSFQSFQPQHF.

About this clone: This sample includes further DNA sequences coding for the same CDR3. The chain uses TRBV6-1 and TRBJ1-1, with unresolved D. Germline assignment: CDR1 MNHNS and CDR2 SASEGT. Trimming shortened V by 5 bases and J by 1 base, and 5 bases separated the two germline ends. The CDR3 sequence is 12 residues long. This CDR3 is CASSRGNTEAFF. The CDR3, as DNA: TGTGCCAGCAGTCGTGGGAACACTGAAGCTTTCTTT.

In this sample, this clone turned up many times. The chain links TRBV4-1 to TRBJ2-7; the D gene is possibly TRBD1 (6 bases). The CDR3 sequence is 14 residues long. V was clipped by 4 bases and J by 6 bases, with 16 bases between them. Germline CDR1 is MGHRA and CDR2 is YSYEKL. CDR3 loop: CASSLYRDNSEQYF. The DNA for the CDR3 is TGCGCCAGCAGCCTATACAGGGATAACAGCGAGCAGTACTTC.

The chain carries TRBV7-2 and TRBJ2-7; no reliable D call. V dropped 5 bases and J dropped 3 bases, with 11 bases sitting between them. The CDR3 extends over 13 amino acids. Germline assignment: CDR1 SGHTA and CDR2 FQGNSA. For the CDR3, the DNA is TGTGCCAGCAGCACGGTAATGGACTACGAGCAGTACTTC. It specifies CASSTVMDYEQYF.

The genes are TRBV5-4 and TRBJ2-1, with 14 positions matching TRBD2. The CDR3 has 18 residues. Losses at the gene ends were 4 bases for V and 1 base for J; bases not matched to a gene: 7. Germline V lookup: CDR1 SGHNT, CDR2 YYREEE (reference sequence). The CDR3 is CASSLPGLAGASYNEQFF. For the CDR3, the DNA is TGTGCCAGCAGCCTTCCGGGACTAGCGGGAGCGTCCTACAATGAGCAGTTCTTC.

The V call is TRBV19, the J call TRBJ2-4; 10 bases align to TRBD2. Germline CDR1 is LNHDA and CDR2 is SQIVND (reference sequence). Trimming took 7 bases from V and 6 from J; bases not matched to a gene: 6. The CDR3 runs to 14 residues. The CDR3 reads CASTLAGAGNIQYF. For the CDR3, the DNA is TGTGCCAGTACCCTAGCGGGAGCAGGAAACATTCAGTACTTC.

The chain uses TRBV5-6 and TRBJ2-1; 11 positions match TRBD2. Germline CDR1 SGHDT, CDR2 YYEEEE. This CDR3 is built from 17 residues. With 4 bases clipped from V and 6 bases from J, the junction kept 12 bases outside the gene matches. The CDR3 region has the DNA TGTGCCAGCAGCCCCATCTATCTAGCGGGAGGTTTCAATGAGCAGTTCTTC. Encoded protein: CASSPIYLAGGFNEQFF. Variable domain in full (rest from reference TRBV5-6 and TRBJ2-1): DAGVTQSPTHLIKTRGQQVTLRCSPKSGHDTVSWYQQALGQGPQFIFQYYEEEERQRGNFPDRFSGHQFPNYSSELNVNALLLGDSALYLCASSPIYLAGGFNEQFFGPGTRLTVL.

The chain joins TRBV11-2 to TRBJ2-5; the match to TRBD2 covers 10 bases. Germline V gives CDR1 SGHAT, CDR2 FQNNGV. J was trimmed by 5 bases and V by 0 bases; bases with no gene match: 9. This CDR3 comprises 17 residues. The CDR3 loop reads CASSLDRTSGTLETQYF. As DNA, the CDR3 is TGTGCCAGCAGCTTAGATCGAACTAGCGGGACTCTGGAGACCCAGTACTTC.

This clone showed up just a few times. The V and J genes are TRBV5-4 and TRBJ1-4; possible D gene TRBD1, 5 bases. The CDR3 loop spans 14 amino acids. V was pared by 4 bases and J by 5 bases, with 12 bases between. Germline V lookup: CDR1 SGHNT, CDR2 YYREEE (reference sequence). Here the CDR3 reads CASSPDGGNEKLFF. The DNA of the CDR3 is TGTGCCAGCAGCCCGGACGGGGGGAATGAAAAACTGTTTTTT. Filled out from reference TRBV5-4 and TRBJ1-4, the complete variable domain reads ETGVTQSPTHLIKTRGQQVTLRCSSQSGHNTVSWYQQALGQGPQFIFQYYREEENGRGNFPPRFSGLQFPNYSSELNVNALELDDSALYLCASSPDGGNEKLFFGSGTQLSVL.

The chain recombines TRBV11-2 with TRBJ2-7; 7 bases match TRBD1. Germline V lookup: CDR1 SGHAT, CDR2 FQNNGV. The CDR3 is made up of 14 amino acids. J was trimmed by 6 bases and V by 1 base; bases with no gene match: 6. This chain's CDR3 is CASSLAGQRGEQYF. As DNA, the CDR3 is TGTGCCAGCAGCTTAGCGGGACAGAGGGGCGAGCAGTACTTC.